This T cell receptor beta chain was observed in a study of shared clonotypes between healthy human individuals. Turning to the study itself: The donors, a couple of women and a few men, were aged 18 to 49.

Some clones are missing from TCRdb's copy, which holds only in-frame ones; the method was immunoSEQ multiplex PCR. This sample has 550,000 to 750,000 clones, with 90% to 95% found just once. Trimming stripped 5 bases from V and 2 bases from J, with 12 bases between. Germline CDR1 reads SEHNR; CDR2 reads FQNEAQ (reference sequence). This CDR3 comprises 14 residues. Naive CD8 cells comprised CD45RO-negative, CCR7-positively selected cells, excluding terminally differentiated effector memory CD45RA+ cells. Concerning this clone itself: In the same sample, other DNA sequences code for this CDR3.

Material for sequencing was naive CD8+ T cells sorted from blood. The chain couples TRBV7-9 to TRBJ1-1; D is unresolved. The sequence was collected from a man aged 25 to 40 in good health. CDR3 sequence: CASSPPGSNTEAFF. The DNA of the CDR3 is TGTGCCAGCAGCCCACCCGGTTCAAACACTGAAGCTTTCTTT.